The rows below give T cell receptor beta chains drawn from one sample of a study of blood T cell repertoires in COVID-19. Profiled with immunoSEQ multiplex PCR; TCRdb holds only in-frame clones, not every one. The sample records approximately 50,000 clones, roughly nine tenths being singletons. The sample comprised peripheral blood. The source of these receptors is a human donor in a cohort sampled during active COVID-19. The conserved cysteine and the conserved F or W are not part of the CDR3 here.

v_call: TRBV24-1
j_call: TRBJ2-3
cdr3_aa: ATSDPGQGQQDTQY

v_call: TRBV6-6
j_call: TRBJ2-3
cdr3_aa: ASSKGLAGADTQY

v_call: TRBV29-1
j_call: TRBJ1-2
cdr3_aa: SVEVPSEAVYT

v_call: TRBV5-1
j_call: TRBJ2-7
cdr3_aa: ASSLEGLAGEEQY

v_call: TRBV7-9
j_call: TRBJ1-2
cdr3_aa: ASSSRDRGRFDGYT

v_call: TRBV9
j_call: TRBJ2-3
cdr3_aa: ASSVAWANTQY

v_call: TRBV9
j_call: TRBJ2-5
cdr3_aa: ASSGDKVETQY

v_call: TRBV9
j_call: TRBJ2-7
cdr3_aa: ASSPEPSGGEQY

v_call: TRBV6-5
j_call: TRBJ1-1
cdr3_aa: ASLRGVNTEAF

v_call: TRBV11-2
j_call: TRBJ2-2
cdr3_aa: ASSLDLTGELF